One T cell receptor (beta chain) is described in this entry. Its antigen has not been determined. Base qualities are not provided; no much larger clone lies one nucleotide away. The CDR3, from cysteine to phenylalanine, totals 15 residues. The DNA shown is the 45-base CDR3, in frame from base 1. V lost 1 base and J lost 1 base; the stretch between them is 9 bases long. CDR1 and CDR2 were assigned from the germline V gene as LGHNA and YSLEER. RNA was extracted with the RNeasy kit and 0.5 to 1 ug was reverse transcribed using random hexamers. The immunoSEQ multiplex PCR assay, which covers 54 Vbeta and 13 Jbeta segments, was used to amplify TCR beta CDR3 regions. PCR amplification bias was corrected using a synthetic template baseline for primer optimization and computational correction. In the source study's methods: Reads were annotated to V, D and J genes per IMGT and analyzed with immunoSEQ Analyzer, keeping only productive sequences. Clonality was computed as one minus Shannon entropy normalized by log2 of the number of productive unique sequences. For each patient and control, public and private clones were evaluated among the 100 most prevalent clones. A clone was defined as Susac-specific if it was absent from the healthy and MS cohorts, from roughly 980 published viral clones and from other ImmuneACCESS disease sequences. Through fastp at Q25 and MiXCR, TCRdb rebuilt clones from the public reads, retaining in-frame beta chains. All rows with the same CDR3 protein become a single entry with the most common DNA and genes. The V and J calls and clone size are TCRdb's, not the authors'. The sample includes under 110,000 distinct CDR3 sequences, with around 94% observed a single time. The top ten hold 0.41% of the sample.

High-throughput TCR beta sequencing profiled peripheral blood CD8+ and CD4+ T cells from healthy donors, Susac syndrome patients and multiple sclerosis patients. The Susac syndrome patients fulfilled recently defined diagnostic criteria for definite or probable disease. Bulk CD8+ and CD4+ T cells were purified magnetically by negative isolation, whereas CD8+ TEMRA cells were enriched by FACS. Blood was drawn into EDTA tubes, processed within 24 hours, and PBMCs were isolated by density gradient centrifugation. PBMCs intended for TCR sequencing were frozen in liquid nitrogen and were later thawed in a 37 degrees C water bath. A purity of at least 90% was achieved for sorted or isolated CD4+, CD8+ and CD8+ TEMRA cells. This record belongs to a study of CD8 T cells in Susac syndrome (dated by TCRdb to the late 2010s). With regard to the full study: Of the Susac syndrome patients who were sequenced, about six had clinically active disease and roughly eight were in clinical remission. At blood withdrawal, Susac syndrome patients were either therapy-naive, taking corticosteroids (in some cases with IVIg as well), or taking IVIg alone. Whether CD8+ T cell activation and differentiation in Susac syndrome was antigen driven was tested using repertoire sequencing. The clonality of the CD8+ T cell repertoire was compared across 12 healthy donors, roughly 14 Susac syndrome patients and under 17 multiple sclerosis patients.

Results the study describes overall, beyond this receptor: Under 20 and five Susac-specific public clones were found in the total CD8+ and CD8+ TEMRA repertoires, respectively. The study acknowledged that relatively few individuals were included in the TCR sequencing and HLA analysis. Clonal expansion was observed in Susac syndrome CD8+ repertoires, with the highest expansion in CD8+ TEMRA cells and greater expansion in clinically active than in remitting patients.

The sequence derives from a human donor with Susac syndrome. The rearranged chain carries TRBV4-3 and TRBJ2-3; D gene: possibly TRBD2, on 6 matching bases. Material for sequencing was CD8+ T cells from PBMCs. The DNA sequence is as follows: TGCGCCAGCAGCCAAGTAGCGGTCGGCACAGATACGCAGTATTTT. This translates into CASSQVAVGTDTQYF.